Following are 2 T cell receptor beta chains from one sample sequenced in a study of blood T cell repertoires in COVID-19 (dated by TCRdb to between 2020 and 2021). Receptor amplification or capture employed the immunoSEQ multiplex PCR assay. Not all clones reach the TCRdb copy of this immuneACCESS table, which keeps in-frame sequences only. Checked studies attribute under half of the gap to unresolved V genes and leave the rest unexplained. For this sample the table gives 120,000 to 150,000 clones, of which over 80% were detected only once. The biggest ten clones account for around 40% of the sample. Sequenced material: peripheral blood. The source of these receptors is a man aged 45-65 years who had recovered from COVID-19.

The chain's CDR3 is CASSEYRGGKETQYF. The DNA of the CDR3 is TGTGCCAGCAGTGAATACCGCGGGGGGAAAGAGACCCAGTACTTC. The chain has TRBV25-1 and TRBJ2-5; TRBD2 matches at 8 bases. CDR1 and CDR2 (germline): MGHDK, SYGVNS. The junction had 3 bases not matched to a gene; V was cut back by 0 bases and J by 3 bases. The CDR3 has 15 residues.

The genes are TRBV7-8 and TRBJ1-4; TRBD1 is a possible D gene (5 bases). Germline assignment: CDR1 SGHVS and CDR2 FQNEAQ. The CDR3 has 14 residues. V gave up 3 bases and J gave up 7 bases, with 12 bases separating them. The chain's CDR3 is CASSFSRASEKLFF. Here the CDR3 DNA reads TGTGCCAGCAGCTTTTCCAGGGCTAGTGAAAAACTGTTTTTT.